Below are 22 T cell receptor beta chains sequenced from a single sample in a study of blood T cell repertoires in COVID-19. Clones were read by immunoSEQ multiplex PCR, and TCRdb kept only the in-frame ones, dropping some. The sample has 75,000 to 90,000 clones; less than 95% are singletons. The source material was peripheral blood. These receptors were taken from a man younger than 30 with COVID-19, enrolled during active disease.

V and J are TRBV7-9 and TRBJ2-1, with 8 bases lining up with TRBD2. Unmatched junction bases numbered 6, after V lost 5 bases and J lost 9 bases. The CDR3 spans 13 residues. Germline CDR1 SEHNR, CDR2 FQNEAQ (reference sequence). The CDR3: CASSPWTSPEQFF. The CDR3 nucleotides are TGTGCCAGCAGCCCCTGGACTAGCCCTGAGCAGTTCTTC.

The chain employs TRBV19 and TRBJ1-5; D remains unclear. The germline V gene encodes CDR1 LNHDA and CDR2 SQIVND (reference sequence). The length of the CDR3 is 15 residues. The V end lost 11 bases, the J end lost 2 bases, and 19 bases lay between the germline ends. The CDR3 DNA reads TGTGCCTCCACCCTGGCCATGATGGGCAATCAGCCCCAGCATTTT. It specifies CASTLAMMGNQPQHF.

The CDR3 bases are TGTGCCAGCAGCTTACAGGAGGGTGGAGAGCAGTACTTC. Its translation is CASSLQEGGEQYF. The chain links TRBV11-3 to TRBJ2-7, with a possible D match to TRBD2 (6 bases). V lost 2 bases and J lost 7, with 12 bases in between. This CDR3 is built from 13 residues. Germline V lookup: CDR1 SGHNT, CDR2 YENEEA.

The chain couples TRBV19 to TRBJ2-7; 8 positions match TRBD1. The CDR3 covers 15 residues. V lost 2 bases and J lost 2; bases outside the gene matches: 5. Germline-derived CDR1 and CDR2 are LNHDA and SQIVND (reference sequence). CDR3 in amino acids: CASSIRQGAAYEQYF. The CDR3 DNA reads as TGTGCCAGTAGTATAAGGCAGGGGGCAGCCTACGAGCAGTACTTC. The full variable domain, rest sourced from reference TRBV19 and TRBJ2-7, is DGGITQSPKYLFRKEGQNVTLSCEQNLNHDAMYWYRQDPGQGLRLIYYSQIVNDFQKGDIAEGYSVSREKKESFPLTVTSAQKNPTAFYLCASSIRQGAAYEQYFGPGTRLTVT.

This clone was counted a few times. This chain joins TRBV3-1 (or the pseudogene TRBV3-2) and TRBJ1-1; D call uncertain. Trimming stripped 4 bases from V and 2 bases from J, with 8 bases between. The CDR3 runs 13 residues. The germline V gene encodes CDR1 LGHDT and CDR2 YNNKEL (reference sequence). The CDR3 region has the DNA TGTGCCAGCAGCCCCGACACAAACACTGAAGCTTTCTTT. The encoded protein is CASSPDTNTEAFF.

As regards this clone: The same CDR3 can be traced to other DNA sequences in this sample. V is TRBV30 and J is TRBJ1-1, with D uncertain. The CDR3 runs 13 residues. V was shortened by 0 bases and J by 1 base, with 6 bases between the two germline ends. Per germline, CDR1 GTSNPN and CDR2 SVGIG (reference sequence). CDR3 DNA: TGTGCCTGGAGTGTACGAGGGAACACTGAAGCTTTCTTT. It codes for CAWSVRGNTEAFF.

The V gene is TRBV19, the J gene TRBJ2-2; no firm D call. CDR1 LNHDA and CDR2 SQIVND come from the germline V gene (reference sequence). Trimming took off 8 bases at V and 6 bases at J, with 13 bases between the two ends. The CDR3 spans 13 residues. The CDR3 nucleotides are TGTGCCAGTTTAAGTCTGGGCTCCGGGGAGCTGTTTTTT. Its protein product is CASLSLGSGELFF.

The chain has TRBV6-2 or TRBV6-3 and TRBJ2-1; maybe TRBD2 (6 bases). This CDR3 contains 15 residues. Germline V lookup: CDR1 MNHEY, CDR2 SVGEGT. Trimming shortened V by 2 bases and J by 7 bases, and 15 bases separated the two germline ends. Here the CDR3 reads CASSYAGPLVNEQFF. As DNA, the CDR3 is TGTGCCAGCAGTTACGCGGGACCCCTCGTTAATGAGCAGTTCTTC.

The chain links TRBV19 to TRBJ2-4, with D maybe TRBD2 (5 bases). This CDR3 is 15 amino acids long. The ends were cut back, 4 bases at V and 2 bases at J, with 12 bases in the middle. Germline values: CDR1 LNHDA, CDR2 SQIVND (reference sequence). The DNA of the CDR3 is TGTGCCAGTAGTACCCCGACGGGAACCAAAAACATTCAGTACTTC. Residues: CASSTPTGTKNIQYF.

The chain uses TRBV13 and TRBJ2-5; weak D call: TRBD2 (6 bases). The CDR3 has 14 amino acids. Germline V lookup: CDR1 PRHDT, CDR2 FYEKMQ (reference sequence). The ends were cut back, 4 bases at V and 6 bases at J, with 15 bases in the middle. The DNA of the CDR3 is TGTGCCAGCAGCTCCCCCGGGGGTGGGAAGACCCAGTACTTC. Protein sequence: CASSSPGGGKTQYF.

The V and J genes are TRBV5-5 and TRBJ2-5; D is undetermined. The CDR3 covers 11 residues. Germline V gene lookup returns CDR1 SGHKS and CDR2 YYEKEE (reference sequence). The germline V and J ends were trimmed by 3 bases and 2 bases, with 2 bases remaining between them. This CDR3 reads CASSSQETQYF. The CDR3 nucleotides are TGTGCCAGCAGCTCTCAAGAGACCCAGTACTTC.

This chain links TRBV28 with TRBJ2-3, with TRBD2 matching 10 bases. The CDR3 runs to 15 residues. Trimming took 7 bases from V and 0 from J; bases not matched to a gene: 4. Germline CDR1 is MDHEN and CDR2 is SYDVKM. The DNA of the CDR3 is TGTGCCAGCAATGGACTAGCGGAGAGCACAGATACGCAGTATTTT. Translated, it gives CASNGLAESTDTQYF.

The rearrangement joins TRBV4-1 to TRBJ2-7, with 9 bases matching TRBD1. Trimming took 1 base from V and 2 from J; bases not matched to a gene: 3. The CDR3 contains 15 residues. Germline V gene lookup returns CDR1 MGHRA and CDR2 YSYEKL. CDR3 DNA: TGCGCCAGCAGCCAAGTGACAGGGGGTGCCTACGAGCAGTACTTC. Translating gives CASSQVTGGAYEQYF.

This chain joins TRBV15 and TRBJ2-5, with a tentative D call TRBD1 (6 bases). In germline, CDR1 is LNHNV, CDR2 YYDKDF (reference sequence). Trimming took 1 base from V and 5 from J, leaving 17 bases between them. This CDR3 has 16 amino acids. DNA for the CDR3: TGTGCCACCAGCAGAGCGGCCGGGACACCAGGGGAGACCCAGTACTTC. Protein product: CATSRAAGTPGETQYF.

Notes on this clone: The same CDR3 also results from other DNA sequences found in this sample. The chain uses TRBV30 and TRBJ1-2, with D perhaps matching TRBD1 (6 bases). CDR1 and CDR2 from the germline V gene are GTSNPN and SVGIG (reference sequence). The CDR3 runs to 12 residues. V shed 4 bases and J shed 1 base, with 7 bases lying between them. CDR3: CAWTGVNYGYTF. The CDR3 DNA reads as TGTGCCTGGACAGGGGTTAACTATGGCTACACCTTC.

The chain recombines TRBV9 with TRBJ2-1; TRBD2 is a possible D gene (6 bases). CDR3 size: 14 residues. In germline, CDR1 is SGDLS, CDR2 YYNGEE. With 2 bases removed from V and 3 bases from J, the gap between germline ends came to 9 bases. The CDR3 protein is CASSVATSYNEQFF. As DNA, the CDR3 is TGTGCCAGCAGCGTGGCGACTAGCTACAATGAGCAGTTCTTC.

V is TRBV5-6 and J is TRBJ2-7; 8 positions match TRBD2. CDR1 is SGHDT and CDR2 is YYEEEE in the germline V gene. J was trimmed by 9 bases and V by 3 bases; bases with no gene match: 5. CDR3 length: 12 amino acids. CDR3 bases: TGTGCCAGCAGCTGGGGACTAGGGGTGCAGTACTTC. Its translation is CASSWGLGVQYF.

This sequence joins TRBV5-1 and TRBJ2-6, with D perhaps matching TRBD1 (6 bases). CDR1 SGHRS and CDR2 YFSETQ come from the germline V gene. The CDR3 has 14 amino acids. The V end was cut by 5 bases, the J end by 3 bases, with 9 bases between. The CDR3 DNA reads TGCGCCAGCAGATTACAGGGTGGGGCCAACGTCCTGACTTTC. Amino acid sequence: CASRLQGGANVLTF.

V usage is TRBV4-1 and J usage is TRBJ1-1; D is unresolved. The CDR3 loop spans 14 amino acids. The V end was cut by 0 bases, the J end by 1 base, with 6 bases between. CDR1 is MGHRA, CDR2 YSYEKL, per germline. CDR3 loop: CASSQDWRNTEAFF. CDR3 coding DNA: TGCGCCAGCAGCCAAGACTGGAGGAACACTGAAGCTTTCTTT.

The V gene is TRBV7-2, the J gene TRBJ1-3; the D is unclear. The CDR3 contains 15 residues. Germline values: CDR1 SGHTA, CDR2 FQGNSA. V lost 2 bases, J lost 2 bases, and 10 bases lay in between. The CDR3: CASSLYTAPGNTIYF. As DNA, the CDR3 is TGTGCCAGCAGCTTATATACAGCCCCTGGAAACACCATATATTTT.

This CDR3 is CASSFRGVAGRANEQFF. The DNA of the CDR3 is TGCGCCAGCAGCTTTCGGGGAGTAGCGGGGCGAGCCAATGAGCAGTTCTTC. The chain recombines TRBV5-1 with TRBJ2-1, with 8 bases aligning to TRBD2. The trim removed 2 bases at V and 6 bases at J, leaving 13 bases unmatched. The length of the CDR3 is 17 residues. CDR1 SGHRS and CDR2 YFSETQ come from the germline V gene.

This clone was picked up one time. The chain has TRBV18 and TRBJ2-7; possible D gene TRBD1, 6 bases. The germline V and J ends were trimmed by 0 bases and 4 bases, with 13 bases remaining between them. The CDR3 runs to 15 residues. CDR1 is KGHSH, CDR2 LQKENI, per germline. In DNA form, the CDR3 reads TGTGCCAGCTCACCACCAAACAGGGAGAGGTACGAGCAGTACTTC. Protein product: CASSPPNRERYEQYF.